These T cell receptor beta chains were read from a single sample in a study of shared clonotypes between healthy human individuals. Here immunoSEQ multiplex PCR was the method, and the copy in TCRdb shows in-frame clones only, minus some. The profile shows 700,000 to 950,000 clones, approximately 97% of them singletons. The sample comprised naive CD8+ T cells sorted from blood. The source is a man aged 25 to 40 in good health. CDR3s leave out the opening cysteine and the closing phenylalanine or tryptophan. The D gene is left open where the match is weak.

CDR3aa | d_gene | j_gene | v_gene
ASSVGGTAGETQY | NA | TRBJ2-5 | TRBV9
ASSVGGGGLRGEQF | NA | TRBJ2-1 | TRBV9
ASSLARVGNIQY | NA | TRBJ2-4 | TRBV7-8
ASSLSSNQPQH | NA | TRBJ1-5 | TRBV27
ASSLGTNEQF | NA | TRBJ2-1 | TRBV27
ASILSAGIMEQY | NA | TRBJ2-7 | TRBV6-6
ASSLSRYRVDFYEQY | NA | TRBJ2-7 | TRBV27
SVEGLAGGPFLNEQF | TRBD2 | TRBJ2-1 | TRBV29-1
ASSQMGLENYGYT | NA | TRBJ1-2 | TRBV4-1
ASSLGTVSGYT | NA | TRBJ1-2 | TRBV11-2
SATLRLAHYEQY | TRBD2 | TRBJ2-7 | TRBV29-1
ASSIESRGRGQPQH | NA | TRBJ1-5 | TRBV19
ASSTVGEQY | NA | TRBJ2-7 | TRBV7-6
ASREGREQF | NA | TRBJ2-1 | TRBV6-6
ASSLVTATYEQY | NA | TRBJ2-7 | TRBV5-1
ASSTLAEQETQY | TRBD2 | TRBJ2-5 | TRBV2
ASSPRAASGRAGEQF | TRBD2 | TRBJ2-1 | TRBV5-8
ASSSLGGYEQY | NA | TRBJ2-7 | TRBV7-6
ASRAGTSGMYEQY | TRBD2 | TRBJ2-7 | TRBV27
ASSPRDPPVGNEQF | NA | TRBJ2-1 | TRBV9